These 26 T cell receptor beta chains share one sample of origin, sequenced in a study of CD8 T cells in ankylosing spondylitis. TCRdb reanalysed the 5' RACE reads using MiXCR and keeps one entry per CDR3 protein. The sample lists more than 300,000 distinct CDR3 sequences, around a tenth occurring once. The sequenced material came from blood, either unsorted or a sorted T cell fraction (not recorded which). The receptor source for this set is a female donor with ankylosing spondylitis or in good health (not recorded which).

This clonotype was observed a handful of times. The CDR3 loop reads CASSPGPVNTEAFF. CDR3 nucleotides: TGCGCCAGCAGCCCCGGGCCGGTGAACACTGAAGCTTTCTTT. The J gene is TRBJ1-1, the V gene TRBV5-1; D ambiguous. Germline CDR1 and CDR2: SGHRS and YFSETQ. CDR3 length: 14 residues. Trimming left V 4 bases short and J 0 bases short, with 10 bases between.

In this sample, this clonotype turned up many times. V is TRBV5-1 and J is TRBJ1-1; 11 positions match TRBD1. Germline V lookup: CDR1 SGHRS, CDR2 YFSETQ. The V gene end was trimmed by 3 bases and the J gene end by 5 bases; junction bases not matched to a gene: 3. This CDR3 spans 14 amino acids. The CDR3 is CASSSGTGGTEAFF. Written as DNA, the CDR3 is TGCGCCAGCAGCTCCGGGACAGGGGGGACTGAAGCTTTCTTT.

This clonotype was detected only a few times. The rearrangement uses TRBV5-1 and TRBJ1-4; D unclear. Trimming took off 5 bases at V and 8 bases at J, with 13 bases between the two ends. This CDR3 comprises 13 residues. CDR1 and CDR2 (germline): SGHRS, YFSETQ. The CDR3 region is CASRAEGSEKLFF. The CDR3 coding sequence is TGCGCCAGCAGGGCAGAAGGTTCGGAAAAACTGTTTTTT.

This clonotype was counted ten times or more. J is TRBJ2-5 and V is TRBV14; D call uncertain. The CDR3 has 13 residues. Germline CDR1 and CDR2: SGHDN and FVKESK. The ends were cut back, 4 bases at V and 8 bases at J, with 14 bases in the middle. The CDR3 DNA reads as TGTGCCAGCAGCCCCCAAACACTCGGAACCCAGTACTTC. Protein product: CASSPQTLGTQYF.

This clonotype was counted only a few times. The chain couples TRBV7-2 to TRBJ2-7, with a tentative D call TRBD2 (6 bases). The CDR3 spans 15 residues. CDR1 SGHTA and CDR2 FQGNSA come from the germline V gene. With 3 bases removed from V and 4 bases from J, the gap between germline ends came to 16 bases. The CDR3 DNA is TGTGCCAGCAGCTTTCGGAACTCGGCGGGGTACGAGCAGTACTTC. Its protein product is CASSFRNSAGYEQYF.

CDR3 region: CATRSGSIGEQYF. The CDR3 DNA reads as TGTGCCACCCGATCAGGTTCAATCGGCGAGCAGTACTTC. This sequence joins TRBV28 and TRBJ2-7; no clear D gene. The germline CDR1 and CDR2 sequences are MDHEN and SYDVKM. Trimming left V 10 bases short and J 6 bases short, with 19 bases between. This CDR3 has 13 amino acids.

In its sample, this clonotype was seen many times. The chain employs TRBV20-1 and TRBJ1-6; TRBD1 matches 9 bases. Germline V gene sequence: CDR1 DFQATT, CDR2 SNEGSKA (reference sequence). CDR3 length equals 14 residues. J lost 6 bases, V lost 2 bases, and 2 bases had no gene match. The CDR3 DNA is TGCAGTGCTAGAACAGGGGGCTTTAATTCACCCCTCCACTTT. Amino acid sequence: CSARTGGFNSPLHF.

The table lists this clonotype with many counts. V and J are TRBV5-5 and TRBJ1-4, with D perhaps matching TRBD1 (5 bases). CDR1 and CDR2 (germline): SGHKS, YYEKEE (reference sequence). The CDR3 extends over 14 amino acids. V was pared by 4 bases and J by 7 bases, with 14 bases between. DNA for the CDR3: TGTGCCAGCAGCCACCCGGGGGGGGTTGAAAAACTGTTTTTT. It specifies CASSHPGGVEKLFF.

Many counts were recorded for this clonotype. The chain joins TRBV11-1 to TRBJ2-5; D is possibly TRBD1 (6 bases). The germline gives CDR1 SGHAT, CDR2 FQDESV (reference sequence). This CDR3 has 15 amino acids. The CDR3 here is CATNPRPGTQETQYF. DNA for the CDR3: TGTGCGACCAATCCCCGCCCGGGGACACAAGAGACCCAGTACTTC.

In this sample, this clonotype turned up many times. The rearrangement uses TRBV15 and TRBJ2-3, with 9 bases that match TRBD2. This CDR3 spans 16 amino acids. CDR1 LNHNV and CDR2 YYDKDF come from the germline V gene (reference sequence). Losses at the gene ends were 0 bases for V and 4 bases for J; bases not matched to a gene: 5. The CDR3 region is CATSRDAGGGADTQYF. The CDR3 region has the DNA TGTGCCACCAGCAGAGATGCGGGGGGGGGTGCAGATACGCAGTATTTT.

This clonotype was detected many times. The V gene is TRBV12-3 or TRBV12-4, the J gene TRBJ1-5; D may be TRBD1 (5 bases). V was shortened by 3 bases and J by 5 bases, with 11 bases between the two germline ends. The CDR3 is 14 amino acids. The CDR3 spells CASSFWGGYQPQHF. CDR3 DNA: TGTGCCAGCAGTTTTTGGGGGGGATATCAGCCCCAGCATTTT.

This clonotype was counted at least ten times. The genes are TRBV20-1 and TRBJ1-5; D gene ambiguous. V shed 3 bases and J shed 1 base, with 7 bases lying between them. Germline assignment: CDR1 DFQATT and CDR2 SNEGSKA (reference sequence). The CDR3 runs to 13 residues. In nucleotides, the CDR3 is TGCAGTGCTAGGTGGCTGAGCAATCAGCCCCAGCATTTT. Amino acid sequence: CSARWLSNQPQHF.

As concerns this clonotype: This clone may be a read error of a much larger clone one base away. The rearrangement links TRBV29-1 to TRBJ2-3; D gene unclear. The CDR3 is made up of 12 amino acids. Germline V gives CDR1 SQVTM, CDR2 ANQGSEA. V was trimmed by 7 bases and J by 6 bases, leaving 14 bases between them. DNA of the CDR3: TGCAGCGCCCAAGGGTCGGACGATACGCAGTATTTT. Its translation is CSAQGSDDTQYF.

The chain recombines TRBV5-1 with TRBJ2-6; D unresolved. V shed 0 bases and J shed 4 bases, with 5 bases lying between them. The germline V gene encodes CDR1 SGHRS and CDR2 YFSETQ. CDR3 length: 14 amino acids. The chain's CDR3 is CASSLEEGANVLTF. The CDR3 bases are TGCGCCAGCAGCTTGGAGGAGGGGGCCAACGTCCTGACTTTC.

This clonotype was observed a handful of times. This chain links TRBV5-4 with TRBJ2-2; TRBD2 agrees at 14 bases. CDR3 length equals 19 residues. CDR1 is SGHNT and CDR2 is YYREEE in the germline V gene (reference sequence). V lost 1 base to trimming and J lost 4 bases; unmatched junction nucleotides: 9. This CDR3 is CASSLWGLAGEGGTGELFF. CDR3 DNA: TGTGCCAGCAGCTTGTGGGGACTAGCGGGAGAAGGTGGCACCGGGGAGCTGTTTTTT.

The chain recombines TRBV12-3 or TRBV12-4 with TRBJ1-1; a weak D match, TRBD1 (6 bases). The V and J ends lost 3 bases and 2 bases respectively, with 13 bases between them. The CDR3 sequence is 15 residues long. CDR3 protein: CASSFSQGQNTEAFF. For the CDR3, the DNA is TGTGCCAGCAGTTTCTCCCAGGGGCAAAACACTGAAGCTTTCTTT.

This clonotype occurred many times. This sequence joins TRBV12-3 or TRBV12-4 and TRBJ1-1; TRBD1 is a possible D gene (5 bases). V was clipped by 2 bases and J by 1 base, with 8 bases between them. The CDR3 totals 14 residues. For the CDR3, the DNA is TGTGCCAGCAGTTTATTTGGGGGGAACACTGAAGCTTTCTTT. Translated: CASSLFGGNTEAFF.

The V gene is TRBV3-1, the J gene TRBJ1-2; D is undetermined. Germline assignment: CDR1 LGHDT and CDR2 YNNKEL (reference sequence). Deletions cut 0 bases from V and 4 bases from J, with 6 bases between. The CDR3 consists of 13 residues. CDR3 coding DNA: TGTGCCAGCAGCCAAGAGGGAATCTATGGCTACACCTTC. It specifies CASSQEGIYGYTF.

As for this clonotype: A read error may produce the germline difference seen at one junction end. This chain's CDR3 is CASCQERGRVAKNIQYF. DNA of the CDR3: TGTGCCAGCTGCCAAGAGCGTGGTCGGGTAGCCAAAAACATTCAGTACTTC. This rearrangement joins TRBV3-1 to TRBJ2-4; D uncertain. CDR3 length: 17 amino acids. Looked up from germline, CDR1 is LGHDT and CDR2 is YNNKEL (reference sequence).

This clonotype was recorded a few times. This CDR3 is CSVTEGRDQPQHF. The CDR3 region has the DNA TGCAGCGTTACAGAGGGGAGGGATCAGCCCCAGCATTTT. The J gene is TRBJ1-5, the V gene TRBV29-1, with D maybe TRBD1 (5 bases). The V gene's germline CDR1 is SQVTM and CDR2 ANQGSEA. CDR3 length: 13 amino acids. Trimming pared 5 bases from V and 5 bases from J, leaving 13 bases between.

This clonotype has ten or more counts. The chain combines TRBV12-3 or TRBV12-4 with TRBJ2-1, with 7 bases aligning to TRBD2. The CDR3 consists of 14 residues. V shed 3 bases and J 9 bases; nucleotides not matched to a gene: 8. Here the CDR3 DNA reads TGTGCCAGCAGTTTCCGGCGGGAGTCGGGTGAGCAGTTCTTC. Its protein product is CASSFRRESGEQFF.

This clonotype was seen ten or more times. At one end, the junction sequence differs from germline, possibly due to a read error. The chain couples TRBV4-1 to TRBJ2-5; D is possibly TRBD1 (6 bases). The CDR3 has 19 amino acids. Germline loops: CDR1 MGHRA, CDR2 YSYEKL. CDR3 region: CASSQDGVQGQRPQETQYF. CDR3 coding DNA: TGCGCCAGCAGTCAAGATGGGGTCCAGGGGCAGAGACCCCAAGAGACCCAGTACTTC.

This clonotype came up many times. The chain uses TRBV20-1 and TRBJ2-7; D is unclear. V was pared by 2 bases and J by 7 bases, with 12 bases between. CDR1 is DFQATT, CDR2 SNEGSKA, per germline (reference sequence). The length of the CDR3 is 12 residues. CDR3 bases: TGCAGTGCTAGATCCCGAACTTGGGAGCAGTACTTC. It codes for CSARSRTWEQYF.

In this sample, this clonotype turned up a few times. CDR3 bases: TGTGCCAGCAGCTACGGACTAACCCGTGGGGAGCAGTTCTTC. Amino acid sequence: CASSYGLTRGEQFF. This chain joins TRBV12-3 or TRBV12-4 and TRBJ2-1; D is perhaps TRBD2 (6 bases). V shed 6 bases and J shed 10 bases, with 19 bases lying between them. The CDR3 is made up of 14 amino acids.

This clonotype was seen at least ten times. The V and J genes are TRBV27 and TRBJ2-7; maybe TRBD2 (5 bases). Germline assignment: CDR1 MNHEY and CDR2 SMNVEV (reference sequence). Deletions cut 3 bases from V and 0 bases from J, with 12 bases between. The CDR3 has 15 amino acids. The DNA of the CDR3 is TGTGCCAGCAGTTTTTCTAGCCTGAGCTCCTACGAGCAGTACTTC. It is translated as CASSFSSLSSYEQYF.

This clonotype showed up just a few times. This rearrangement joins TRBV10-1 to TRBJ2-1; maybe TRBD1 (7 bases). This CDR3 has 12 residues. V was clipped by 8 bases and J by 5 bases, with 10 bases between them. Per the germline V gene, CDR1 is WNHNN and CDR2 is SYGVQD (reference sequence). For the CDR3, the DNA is TGCGCCAGCCGGGGGACAGACAATGAGCAGTTCTTC. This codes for CASRGTDNEQFF.